The next 7 T cell receptor beta chains were all read from a single sample in a study of vaccination effects on CD4 cells after COVID-19. Profiling relied on immunoSEQ multiplex PCR, and the TCRdb table lists in-frame clones only, not all of them. The repertoire has approximately 29,000 clones, around 67% of them found once; the top ten carry 10%. No antigen has been identified for these receptors. Sequencing in the ViraFEST assay came after antigen-specific CD4+ T cells had been expanded with viral peptide pools, which were used to stimulate PBMC. The culture ran for around nine days, and then CD4+ T cells were isolated. Two doses of BNT162b2 or mRNA-1273 vaccine were administered to participants. The sequencing here drew on CD4+ T cells from PBMCs cultured with HCoV-NL63 spike peptides, taken after COVID-19 vaccination. The source is a human donor who received a COVID-19 vaccine.

The V call is TRBV5-5, the J call TRBJ2-3; D is uncertain. The V end lost 5 bases, the J end lost 0 bases, and 13 bases lay between the germline ends. The CDR3 covers 15 residues. Germline CDR1 SGHKS, CDR2 YYEKEE (reference sequence). CDR3 in amino acids: CASRRRVPSTDTQYF. The CDR3, as DNA: TGTGCCAGCAGGAGGCGCGTCCCTAGCACAGATACGCAGTATTTT.

This rearrangement joins TRBV11-1 to TRBJ2-6; a weak D match, TRBD1 (6 bases). The CDR3 runs 15 residues. The V gene lost 1 base and the J gene lost 2 bases, with 6 bases spanning the gap. From germline, CDR1 is SGHAT and CDR2 FQDESV (reference sequence). CDR3 nucleotides: TGTGCCAGCAGCTTAGACAGGGCTGGGGCCAACGTCCTGACTTTC. Its protein product is CASSLDRAGANVLTF. The whole variable domain, remainder taken from reference TRBV11-1 and TRBJ2-6, is EAEVAQSPRYKITEKSQAVAFWCDPISGHATLYWYRQILGQGPELLVQFQDESVVDDSQLPKDRFSAERLKGVDSTLKIQPAELGDSAMYLCASSLDRAGANVLTFGAGSRLTVL.

This clone has only a few counts. The chain carries TRBV5-4 and TRBJ1-1, with TRBD1 as a possible D gene (5 bases). The CDR3 spans 16 residues. CDR1 is SGHNT and CDR2 is YYREEE in the germline V gene (reference sequence). The V and J ends lost 1 base and 0 bases respectively, with 13 bases between them. CDR3 protein: CASSLRGRAMNTEAFF. CDR3 bases: TGTGCCAGCAGCTTGAGGGGTAGGGCCATGAACACTGAAGCTTTCTTT.

The chain couples TRBV7-2 to TRBJ2-7; D is uncertain. Trimming took off 5 bases at V and 3 bases at J, with 11 bases between the two ends. Germline lookup yields CDR1 SGHTA and CDR2 FQGNSA. The CDR3 runs 13 residues. The CDR3 is CASSRSVGYEQYF. The CDR3 nucleotides read TGTGCCAGCAGCCGAAGTGTAGGCTACGAGCAGTACTTC.

The chain has TRBV7-9 and TRBJ1-2; D uncertain. This CDR3 has 13 amino acids. Germline V CDR1 and CDR2: SEHNR, FQNEAQ (reference sequence). V shed 3 bases and J shed 3 bases, with 8 bases lying between them. This CDR3 reads CASSFPSDYGYTF. The CDR3 region has the DNA TGTGCCAGCAGCTTTCCATCCGACTATGGCTACACCTTC.

The gene calls are TRBV19 and TRBJ1-1; no reliable D call. CDR3 length: 15 residues. The germline V gene encodes CDR1 LNHDA and CDR2 SQIVND (reference sequence). Trimming pared 1 base from V and 0 bases from J, leaving 9 bases between. The CDR3 nucleotides read TGTGCCAGTAGTATAGTTGGAAAAATGAACACTGAAGCTTTCTTT. Translated: CASSIVGKMNTEAFF.

The V call is TRBV18, the J call TRBJ2-5; tentative D call: TRBD1 (5 bases). The CDR3 extends over 16 amino acids. Germline CDR1 and CDR2: KGHSH and LQKENI. The V end was cut by 0 bases, the J end by 3 bases, with 14 bases between. CDR3 protein: CASSPPWQGREETQYF. CDR3 bases: TGTGCCAGCTCACCACCTTGGCAGGGAAGAGAAGAGACCCAGTACTTC. Full variable domain (remainder filled in from reference TRBV18 and TRBJ2-5): NAGVMQNPRHLVRRRGQEARLRCSPMKGHSHVYWYRQLPEEGLKFMVYLQKENIIDESGMPKERFSAEFPKEGPSILRIQQVVRGDSAAYFCASSPPWQGREETQYFGPGTRLLVL.